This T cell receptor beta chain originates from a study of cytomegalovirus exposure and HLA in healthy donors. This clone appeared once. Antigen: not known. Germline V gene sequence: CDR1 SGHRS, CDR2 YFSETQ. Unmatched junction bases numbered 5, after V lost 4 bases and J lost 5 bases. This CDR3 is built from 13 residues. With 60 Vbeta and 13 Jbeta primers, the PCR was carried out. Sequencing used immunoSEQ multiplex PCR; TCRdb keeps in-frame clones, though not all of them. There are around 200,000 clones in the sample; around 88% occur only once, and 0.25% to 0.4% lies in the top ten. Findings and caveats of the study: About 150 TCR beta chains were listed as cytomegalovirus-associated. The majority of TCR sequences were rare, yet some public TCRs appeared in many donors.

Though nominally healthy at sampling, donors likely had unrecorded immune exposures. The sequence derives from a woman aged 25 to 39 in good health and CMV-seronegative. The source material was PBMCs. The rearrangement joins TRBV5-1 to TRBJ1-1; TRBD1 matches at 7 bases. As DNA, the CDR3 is TGCGCCAGCAGCCCTACAGGGGATACTGAAGCTTTCTTT. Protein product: CASSPTGDTEAFF.